These T cell receptor beta chains were read from a single sample in a study of spatial heterogeneity in lung cancer. TCRdb independently ran MiXCR on the 5' RACE reads; one entry per CDR3 protein. This table holds about 38,000 distinct CDR3 sequences, roughly 5.5% found once. The specimen comprised PBMCs, sampled at surgery. Every receptor here comes from a female donor with early-stage non-small cell lung cancer. The CDR3 runs from the conserved cysteine through the conserved F or W. D genes are given only for firm matches. Clone size is given for some rows only: seen once, a few or many times, or a class if the clone is expanded.

j_call	cdr3_length	clone_size	d_call	v_call	cdr3_aa	cdr3_nt
TRBJ1-6	13	many	NA	TRBV7-2	CASSLISSSPLHF	TGTGCCAGCAGCTTAATATCGAGCTCACCCCTCCACTTT
TRBJ2-1	18	large	TRBD2	TRBV20-1	CSAPRTSGQIRDYNEQFF	TGCAGTGCCCCCAGGACTAGCGGTCAAATAAGGGACTACAATGAGCAGTTCTTC
TRBJ2-1	12	NA	NA	TRBV28	CASSFYYNEQFF	TGTGCCAGCAGTTTTTACTACAATGAGCAGTTCTTC
TRBJ2-5	15	many	TRBD2	TRBV30	CAWSVKAGALETQYF	TGTGCCTGGAGTGTAAAAGCGGGGGCCCTGGAGACCCAGTACTTC
TRBJ1-4	14	few	NA	TRBV7-9	CASSYPDSYEKLFF	TGTGCCAGCAGCTACCCTGACAGCTATGAAAAACTGTTTTTT
TRBJ2-6	17	many	NA	TRBV19	CASTSGGLTSGANVLTF	TGTGCCAGTACCTCTGGGGGGTTGACATCTGGGGCCAACGTCCTGACTTTC
TRBJ2-7	14	NA	TRBD1	TRBV13	CASRPGQGPYEQYF	TGTGCCAGTCGACCGGGACAGGGCCCCTACGAGCAGTACTTC
TRBJ2-5	14	NA	TRBD2	TRBV30	CAWLLAGPQETQYF	TGTGCCTGGCTTTTAGCGGGTCCCCAAGAGACCCAGTACTTC
TRBJ1-4	13	NA	NA	TRBV12-3/TRBV12-4	CASRRSSREKLFF	TGTGCCAGCAGGCGTTCTAGTAGGGAAAAACTGTTTTTT
TRBJ2-7	14	many	TRBD1	TRBV12-3/TRBV12-4	CASSPGGSLYEQYF	TGTGCCAGTTCCCCAGGGGGCTCCCTCTACGAGCAGTACTTC
TRBJ2-5	14	many	NA	TRBV11-1	CASSPREGLETQYF	TGTGCCAGCAGCCCCCGAGAGGGCTTGGAGACCCAGTACTTC
TRBJ2-1	14	many	TRBD1	TRBV5-6	CASSLGRTGNEQFF	TGTGCCAGCAGCTTGGGGCGGACAGGGAATGAGCAGTTCTTC
TRBJ2-3	15	many	NA	TRBV10-3	CAISEPSAGTDTQYF	TGTGCCATCAGCGAACCCTCCGCGGGGACAGATACGCAGTATTTT
TRBJ2-5	13	few	NA	TRBV18	CASSPGVQETQYF	TGTGCCAGCTCACCCGGCGTCCAAGAGACCCAGTACTTC
TRBJ2-7	11	many	NA	TRBV5-6	CASSLMGEQYF	TGTGCCAGCAGCCTAATGGGGGAGCAGTACTTC
TRBJ1-2	14	NA	NA	TRBV11-3	CASSLFYEYYGYTF	TGTGCCAGCAGCTTATTTTATGAGTACTATGGCTACACCTTC
TRBJ2-1	15	few	TRBD2	TRBV3-1	CASSQEGGSYNEQFF	TGTGCCAGCAGCCAAGAGGGGGGGAGCTACAATGAGCAGTTCTTC
TRBJ1-3	15	many	NA	TRBV7-2	CASSLGADSGNTIYF	TGTGCCAGCAGCTTAGGGGCAGACTCTGGAAACACCATATATTTT
TRBJ1-6	12	many	NA	TRBV7-2	CASNDPNSPLHF	TGTGCCAGCAACGACCCGAATTCACCCCTCCACTTT
TRBJ2-2	16	many	NA	TRBV25-1	CASRGSRTANTGELFF	TGTGCCAGCAGGGGGTCCAGGACTGCGAACACCGGGGAGCTGTTTTTT
TRBJ1-1	14	many	NA	TRBV3-1	CASSIDGFGTEAFF	TGTGCCAGCAGCATAGACGGATTCGGGACTGAAGCTTTCTTT
TRBJ1-2	12	many	NA	TRBV28	CASSSDQSGYTF	TGTGCCAGCAGTTCTGACCAGAGTGGCTACACCTTC
TRBJ2-3	12	NA	NA	TRBV7-6	CASSLVVDTQYF	TGTGCCAGCAGCTTAGTAGTAGATACGCAGTATTTT
TRBJ2-1	18	many	TRBD2	TRBV7-2	CASSLGVLAIGSYNEQFF	TGTGCCAGCAGCTTAGGGGTACTAGCGATTGGTTCCTACAATGAGCAGTTCTTC
TRBJ1-3	17	NA	NA	TRBV9	CASSPHRGSVSGNTIYF	TGTGCCAGCAGCCCCCATCGGGGGTCTGTATCTGGAAACACCATATATTTT
TRBJ1-2	12	NA	NA	TRBV20-1	CSAEEGQRGYTF	TGCAGTGCTGAGGAGGGTCAGAGGGGCTACACCTTC
TRBJ2-4	12	NA	NA	TRBV6-6	CASKQEINIQYF	TGTGCCAGCAAGCAGGAAATAAACATTCAGTACTTC
TRBJ2-2	13	many	NA	TRBV7-3	CASSFYGAGELFF	TGTGCCAGCAGCTTTTATGGGGCCGGGGAGCTGTTTTTT
TRBJ1-5	15	few	NA	TRBV28	CASSSFPRDNQPQHF	TGTGCCAGCAGTTCCTTCCCCAGGGATAATCAGCCCCAGCATTTT
TRBJ1-5	13	many	TRBD1	TRBV29-1	CSVGQGVNQPQHF	TGCAGCGTCGGACAGGGAGTCAATCAGCCCCAGCATTTT
TRBJ2-2	14	many	NA	TRBV12-3/TRBV12-4	CASSAPGLIGELFF	TGTGCCAGCAGTGCCCCAGGGTTGATCGGGGAGCTGTTTTTT
TRBJ1-1	13	NA	NA	TRBV28	CASNILGVTEAFF	TGTGCCAGCAACATCCTTGGGGTCACTGAAGCTTTCTTT
TRBJ1-4	15	many	NA	TRBV4-2	CASSQLRGDNEKLFF	TGTGCCAGCAGCCAATTAAGAGGGGATAATGAAAAACTGTTTTTT
TRBJ1-1	14	many	TRBD1	TRBV2	CASGRTGLNTEAFF	TGTGCCAGCGGGAGGACAGGTCTGAACACTGAAGCTTTCTTT
TRBJ2-5	13	many	TRBD1	TRBV7-2	CASSWDREETQYF	TGTGCCAGCAGCTGGGACAGGGAAGAGACCCAGTACTTC
TRBJ2-7	14	NA	NA	TRBV12-3/TRBV12-4	CASSLKHGTYEQYF	TGTGCCAGCAGTTTGAAACACGGAACCTACGAGCAGTACTTC
TRBJ2-1	15	many	TRBD1	TRBV5-1	CASRVGTGSNNEQFF	TGCGCCAGCAGGGTTGGGACAGGGTCCAACAATGAGCAGTTCTTC
TRBJ1-6	15	few	NA	TRBV19	CASSSRSSYNSPLHF	TGTGCCAGTAGTTCACGGAGCTCCTATAATTCACCCCTCCACTTT
TRBJ1-1	15	many	NA	TRBV5-1	CASSYYGGKDTEAFF	TGCGCCAGCAGCTATTATGGAGGCAAGGACACTGAAGCTTTCTTT
TRBJ2-1	13	many	NA	TRBV7-6	CASSLLNGNEQFF	TGTGCCAGCAGCTTACTTAACGGCAATGAGCAGTTCTTC
TRBJ2-3	16	many	TRBD2	TRBV24-1	CATSDTRDYQTDTQYF	TGTGCCACCAGTGATACCCGGGACTATCAGACAGATACGCAGTATTTT
TRBJ1-2	12	many	NA	TRBV5-1	CASSFEGYGYTF	TGCGCCAGCAGCTTCGAAGGGTATGGCTACACCTTC
TRBJ2-3	11	many	NA	TRBV12-3/TRBV12-4	CASSTHRTQYF	TGTGCCAGCAGTACCCACCGTACGCAGTATTTT
TRBJ2-2	13	many	NA	TRBV5-1	CASGLTNTGELFF	TGCGCCAGCGGGCTCACCAACACCGGGGAGCTGTTTTTT
TRBJ2-5	16	few	TRBD2	TRBV6-5	CASSSEVGGAGETQYF	TGTGCCAGCAGTTCCGAAGTCGGGGGGGCCGGGGAGACCCAGTACTTC
TRBJ2-3	16	few	TRBD2	TRBV10-3	CAISTGLAGSTDTQYF	TGTGCCATCAGCACGGGACTAGCGGGGAGCACAGATACGCAGTATTTT
TRBJ2-3	17	many	TRBD2	TRBV24-1	CATSDPLSLAGADTQYF	TGTGCCACCAGTGATCCCCTGTCTTTAGCGGGGGCAGATACGCAGTATTTT
TRBJ2-5	17	many	TRBD2	TRBV5-1	CASSLEASGGPRETQYF	TGCGCCAGCAGCTTGGAGGCTAGCGGGGGTCCAAGAGAGACCCAGTACTTC
TRBJ2-7	15	many	TRBD2	TRBV7-2	CASSLDGREGYEQYF	TGTGCCAGCAGCTTAGACGGCAGGGAGGGTTACGAGCAGTACTTC
TRBJ1-6	14	NA	NA	TRBV28	CASASLGLGSPLHF	TGTGCCAGCGCGTCTTTGGGACTTGGGTCACCCCTCCACTTT